The present T cell receptor (beta chain) was sequenced within a study of blood T cell repertoires in COVID-19. Produced via immunoSEQ multiplex PCR; TCRdb's table is partial and in-frame only. The data contain about 220,000 clones, around 80% of them singletons. The ends lost 0 bases at V and 5 bases at J; junction bases unmatched: 4. The CDR3 runs 17 residues. CDR1 is MNHEY and CDR2 is SVGEGT in the germline V gene. The sample consisted of peripheral blood. The sequence was collected from a woman aged 65 to 85 with acute or convalescent COVID-19. The chain uses TRBV6-2 or TRBV6-3 and TRBJ2-1, with 13 bases matching TRBD2. CDR3 sequence: CASSYSLLAGGNNEQFF. CDR3 bases: TGTGCCAGCAGTTACTCTTTACTAGCGGGGGGGAACAATGAGCAGTTCTTC.